Described below is a single T cell receptor (beta chain) sequence and its context. MiXCR, applied by TCRdb to the RACE reads, yields one record per CDR3 protein. Altogether roughly 190,000 distinct CDR3 sequences are present, about a fifth being singletons, with the ten largest covering about 7%. Described time point: patch test 1, 2 weeks after DPC sensitization. Treatment given: therapeutic diphenylcyclopropenone sensitization with weekly scalp DPC. The source of the sample is a study of human T cells and chemical hapten exposure. The CDR3 is made up of 13 amino acids. Germline CDR1 reads KGHSH; CDR2 reads LQKENI. V lost 2 bases and J 10 bases, leaving 14 bases between the germline ends.

The starting material was whole blood, obtained in connection with sensitization to the hapten diphenylcyclopropenone (DPC). V usage is TRBV18 and J usage is TRBJ2-5, with D unresolved. The source is a woman between 45 and 65 years old with alopecia areata. Some clones in this sample may be carry-over from other donors' samples. CDR3 nucleotide sequence: TGTGCCAGCTCACCAACACCGGAAGGGAACCAGTACTTC. As protein: CASSPTPEGNQYF.